The subject of this entry is one TCR beta chain. Its specificity is not known. This sample was taken from a study of cytomegalovirus exposure and HLA in healthy donors. The protocol was immunoSEQ multiplex PCR, while the TCRdb copy is restricted to in-frame clones and leaves out a portion. The sample shows about 56,000 clones, approximately 93% of them seen only once. Findings and limits, study-wide: The finding came from a later analysis; first-cohort TCR clusters tended to co-occur in the 130 or so validation repertoires.

Germline lookup yields CDR1 LNHDA and CDR2 SQIVND (reference sequence). The CDR3 length is 14 residues. Trimming at V came to 5 bases and at J to 3 bases, leaving 6 bases not matched to a gene. The sequence was obtained from a woman between 18 and 29 years old in good health and CMV-seropositive. Material for sequencing was PBMCs. The rearrangement uses TRBV19 and TRBJ2-7, with 8 bases matching TRBD1. The CDR3 protein is CASSHRDRNYEQYF. The CDR3 DNA follows: TGTGCCAGTAGTCACCGGGACAGGAACTACGAGCAGTACTTC.